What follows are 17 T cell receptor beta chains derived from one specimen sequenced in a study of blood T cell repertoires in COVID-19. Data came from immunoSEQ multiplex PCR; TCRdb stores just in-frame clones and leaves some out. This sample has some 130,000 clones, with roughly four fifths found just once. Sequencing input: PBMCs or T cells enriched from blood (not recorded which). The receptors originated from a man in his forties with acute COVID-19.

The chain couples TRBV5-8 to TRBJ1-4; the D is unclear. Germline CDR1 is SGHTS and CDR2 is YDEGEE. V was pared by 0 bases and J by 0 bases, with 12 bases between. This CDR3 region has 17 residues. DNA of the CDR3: TGTGCCAGCAGCTTGGGGTCGTCCGGGACAACTAATGAAAAACTGTTTTTT. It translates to CASSLGSSGTTNEKLFF.

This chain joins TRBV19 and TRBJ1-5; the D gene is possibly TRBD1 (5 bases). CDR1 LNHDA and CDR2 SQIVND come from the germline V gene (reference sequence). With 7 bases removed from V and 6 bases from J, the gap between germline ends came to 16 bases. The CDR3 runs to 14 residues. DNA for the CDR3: TGTGCCAGTACCGACGTTCAGGGATCTCAGCCCCAGCATTTT. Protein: CASTDVQGSQPQHF.

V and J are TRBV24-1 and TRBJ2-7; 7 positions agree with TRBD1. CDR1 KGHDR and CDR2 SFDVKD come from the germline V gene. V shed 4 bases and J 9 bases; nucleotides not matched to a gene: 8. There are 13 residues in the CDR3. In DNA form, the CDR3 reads TGTGCCACCAGTGACCGAGACAGGGAAGGGCAGTACTTC. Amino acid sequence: CATSDRDREGQYF.

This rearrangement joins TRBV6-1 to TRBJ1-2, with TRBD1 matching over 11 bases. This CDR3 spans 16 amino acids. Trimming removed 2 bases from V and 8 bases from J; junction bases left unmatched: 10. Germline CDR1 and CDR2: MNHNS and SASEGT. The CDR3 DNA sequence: TGTGCCAGCAGTGAATTAGGACAGGGGGCTCCTGGGGGCTACACCTTC. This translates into CASSELGQGAPGGYTF.

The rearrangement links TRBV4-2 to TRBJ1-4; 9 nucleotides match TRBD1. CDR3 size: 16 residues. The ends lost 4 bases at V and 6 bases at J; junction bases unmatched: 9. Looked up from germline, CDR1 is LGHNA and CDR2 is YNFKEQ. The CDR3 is CASSLASGQGYEKLFF. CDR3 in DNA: TGTGCCAGCAGCCTCGCCTCGGGACAGGGTTATGAAAAACTGTTTTTT.

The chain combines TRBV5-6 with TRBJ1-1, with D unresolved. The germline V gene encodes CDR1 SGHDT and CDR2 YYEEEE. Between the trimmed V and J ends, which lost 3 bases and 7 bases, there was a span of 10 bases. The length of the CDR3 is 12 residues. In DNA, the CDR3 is TGTGCCAGCAGCTACGGAGATCTTGAAGCTTTCTTT. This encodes CASSYGDLEAFF. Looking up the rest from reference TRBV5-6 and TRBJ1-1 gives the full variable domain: DAGVTQSPTHLIKTRGQQVTLRCSPKSGHDTVSWYQQALGQGPQFIFQYYEEEERQRGNFPDRFSGHQFPNYSSELNVNALLLGDSALYLCASSYGDLEAFFGQGTRLTVV.

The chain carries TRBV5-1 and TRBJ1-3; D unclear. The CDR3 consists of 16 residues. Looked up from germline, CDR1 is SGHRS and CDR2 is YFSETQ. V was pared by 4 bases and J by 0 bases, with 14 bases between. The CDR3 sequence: CASSDGGTTSGNTIYF. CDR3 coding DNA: TGCGCCAGCAGCGACGGAGGTACTACCTCTGGAAACACCATATATTTT.

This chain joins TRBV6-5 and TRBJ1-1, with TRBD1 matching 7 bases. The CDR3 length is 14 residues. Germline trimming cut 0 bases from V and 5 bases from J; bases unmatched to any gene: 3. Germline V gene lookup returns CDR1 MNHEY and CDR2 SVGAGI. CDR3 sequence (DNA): TGTGCCAGCAGTTACTCACAACAGGGGACTGAAGCTTTCTTT. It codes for CASSYSQQGTEAFF.

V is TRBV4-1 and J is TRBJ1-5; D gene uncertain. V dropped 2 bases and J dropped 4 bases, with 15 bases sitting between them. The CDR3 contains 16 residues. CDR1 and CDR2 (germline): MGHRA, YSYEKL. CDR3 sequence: CASSQRPDAPNQPQHF. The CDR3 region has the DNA TGCGCCAGCAGCCAACGCCCAGATGCCCCGAATCAGCCCCAGCATTTT.

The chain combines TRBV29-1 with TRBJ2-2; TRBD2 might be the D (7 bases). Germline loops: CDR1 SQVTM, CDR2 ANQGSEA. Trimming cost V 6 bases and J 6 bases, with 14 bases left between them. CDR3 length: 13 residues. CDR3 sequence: CSVYAGAAGELFF. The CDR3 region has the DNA TGCAGCGTCTATGCGGGGGCGGCCGGGGAGCTGTTTTTT.

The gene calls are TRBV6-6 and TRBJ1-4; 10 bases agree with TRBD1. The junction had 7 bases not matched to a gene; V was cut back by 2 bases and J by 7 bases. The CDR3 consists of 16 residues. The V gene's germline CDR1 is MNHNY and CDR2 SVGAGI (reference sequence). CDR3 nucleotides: TGTGCCAGCAGTTACCCCCAGACAGGGGGCGGTGAAAAACTGTTTTTT. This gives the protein CASSYPQTGGGEKLFF.

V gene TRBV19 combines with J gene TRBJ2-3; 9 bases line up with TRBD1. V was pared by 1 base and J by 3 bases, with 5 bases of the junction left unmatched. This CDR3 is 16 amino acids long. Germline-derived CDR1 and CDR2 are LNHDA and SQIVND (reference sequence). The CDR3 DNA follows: TGTGCCAGTAGTATAGGGGACAGGGAGGTGACAGATACGCAGTATTTT. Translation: CASSIGDREVTDTQYF. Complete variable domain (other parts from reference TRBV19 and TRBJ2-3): DGGITQSPKYLFRKEGQNVTLSCEQNLNHDAMYWYRQDPGQGLRLIYYSQIVNDFQKGDIAEGYSVSREKKESFPLTVTSAQKNPTAFYLCASSIGDREVTDTQYFGPGTRLTVL.

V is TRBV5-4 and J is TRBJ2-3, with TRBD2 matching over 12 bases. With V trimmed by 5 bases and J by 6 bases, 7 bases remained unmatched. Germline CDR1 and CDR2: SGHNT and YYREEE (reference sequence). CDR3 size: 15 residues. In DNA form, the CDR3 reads TGTGCCAGCAGGCCCCTAGCGGGAGGGCCCGATACGCAGTATTTT. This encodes CASRPLAGGPDTQYF. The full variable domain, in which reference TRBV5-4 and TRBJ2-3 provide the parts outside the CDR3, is ETGVTQSPTHLIKTRGQQVTLRCSSQSGHNTVSWYQQALGQGPQFIFQYYREEENGRGNFPPRFSGLQFPNYSSELNVNALELDDSALYLCASRPLAGGPDTQYFGPGTRLTVL.

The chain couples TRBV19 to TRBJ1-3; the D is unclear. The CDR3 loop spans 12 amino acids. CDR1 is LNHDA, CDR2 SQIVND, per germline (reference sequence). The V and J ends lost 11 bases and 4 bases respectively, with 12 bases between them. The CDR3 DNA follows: TGTGCCGGAGGGCGAGGGGGAAACACCATATATTTT. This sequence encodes CAGGRGGNTIYF.

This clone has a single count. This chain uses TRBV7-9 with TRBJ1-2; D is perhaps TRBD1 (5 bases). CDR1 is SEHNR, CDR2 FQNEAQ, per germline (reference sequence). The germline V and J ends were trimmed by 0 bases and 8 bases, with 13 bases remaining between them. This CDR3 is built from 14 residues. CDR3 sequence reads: CASSLAGQGDGYTF. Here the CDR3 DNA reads TGTGCCAGCAGCTTAGCGGGGCAGGGCGACGGCTACACCTTC.

The CDR3 spells CASHSRDQPQHF. The CDR3 region has the DNA TGTGCCAGTCATTCGCGGGATCAGCCCCAGCATTTT. V usage is TRBV19 and J usage is TRBJ1-5; D remains unclear. The CDR3 length is 12 residues. The V end lost 8 bases, the J end lost 5 bases, and 10 bases lay between the germline ends. Germline assignment: CDR1 LNHDA and CDR2 SQIVND (reference sequence). The full variable domain, its missing parts supplied by reference TRBV19 and TRBJ1-5, is DGGITQSPKYLFRKEGQNVTLSCEQNLNHDAMYWYRQDPGQGLRLIYYSQIVNDFQKGDIAEGYSVSREKKESFPLTVTSAQKNPTAFYLCASHSRDQPQHFGDGTRLSIL.

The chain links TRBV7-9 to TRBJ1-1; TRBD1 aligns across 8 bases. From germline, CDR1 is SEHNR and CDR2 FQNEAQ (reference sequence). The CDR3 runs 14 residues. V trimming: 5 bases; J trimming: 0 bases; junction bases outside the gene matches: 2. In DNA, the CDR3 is TGTGCCAGCAGCCGACAGGGGATGAACACTGAAGCTTTCTTT. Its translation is CASSRQGMNTEAFF.